This T cell receptor beta chain is from a study of cytomegalovirus exposure and HLA in healthy donors. Overall study findings and caveats: According to the study, 180 or so TCR beta chains were cytomegalovirus-associated.

Germline values: CDR1 SGHNT, CDR2 YENEEA. The CDR3 extends over 15 amino acids. The V gene end was trimmed by 4 bases and the J gene end by 0 bases; junction bases not matched to a gene: 3. The primer mix had 60 Vbeta and 13 Jbeta primers. The method was immunoSEQ multiplex PCR; TCRdb's version includes in-frame clones alone and lacks a portion of them. Counted here are around 140,000 clones, over 75% occurring once; the ten biggest clones make up 2% to 2.5%. As concerns this clone: Its antigen is currently unknown.

The chain employs TRBV11-3 and TRBJ2-7, with 10 bases fitting TRBD1. The sample taken for sequencing was PBMCs. The TCR originated in a man aged 50-59 years in good health and CMV-seronegative. CDR3 coding DNA: TGTGCCAGCAGCTCCCGGACAGGGGGCTCCTACGAGCAGTACTTC. It yields the protein CASSSRTGGSYEQYF.